These 29 T cell receptor beta chains were all obtained from the same sample, sequenced in a study of response to subunit inactivated influenza vaccine (dated 2018 in TCRdb). The protocol used for the library was RT-PCR. Sequencer: Illumina HiSeq 2500. TCRdb applied fastp at Q25 and MiXCR to the public reads, then kept only in-frame beta chains. CDR3 protein sequences are deduplicated, and each keeps its most common genes and DNA. The sample table shows about 180,000 distinct CDR3 sequences, and over 8.5% are seen once. 35% to 40% of the sample rests with the top ten. The specimen was CD8+ T cells sorted from PBMCs, collected less than 30 months after vaccination. All receptors come from a man aged 45-69 years who received an inactivated influenza vaccine. Donor details come from another sample of the same person, matched by shared clones.

This clonotype turned up a few times. This chain uses TRBV12-3 or TRBV12-4 with TRBJ2-5; D tentatively fits TRBD1 or TRBD2 (5 bases each). There are 14 residues in the CDR3. V shed 4 bases and J shed 9 bases, with 18 bases lying between them. The CDR3 reads CASSSPRGRDSQYF. The CDR3 DNA sequence: TGTGCCAGCAGTTCGCCTCGGGGACGGGATTCCCAGTACTTC.

The chain links TRBV4-3 to TRBJ2-2; TRBD1 might be the D (5 bases). Germline assignment: CDR1 LGHNA and CDR2 YSLEER. The CDR3 length is 13 residues. V was trimmed by 0 bases and J by 7 bases, leaving 6 bases between them. CDR3 sequence: CASSQDTGGELFF. The DNA of the CDR3 is TGCGCCAGCAGCCAAGATACAGGCGGGGAGCTGTTTTTT.

This clonotype was seen a handful of times. The V and J genes are TRBV6-4 and TRBJ2-1; 10 bases match TRBD2. This CDR3 region has 19 residues. V trimming: 6 bases; J trimming: 8 bases; junction bases outside the gene matches: 22. Germline V lookup: CDR1 MRHNA, CDR2 SNTAGT. CDR3 coding DNA: TGTGCCAGCAGCGCCCGAGTCGGGCTAGCGGGGGACCTTGGGGATGAGCAGTTCTTC. This gives the protein CASSARVGLAGDLGDEQFF.

This clonotype has a count of ten or more. The chain is built from TRBV6-2 or TRBV6-3 and TRBJ2-2; the D gene is possibly TRBD2 (6 bases). CDR1 is MNHEY and CDR2 is SVGEGT in the germline V gene. There are 15 residues in the CDR3. Trimming left V 5 bases short and J 2 bases short, with 12 bases between. CDR3 bases: TGTGCCAGCAGTAACGGGGGTACAAACACCGGGGAGCTGTTTTTT. Translation: CASSNGGTNTGELFF.

V usage is TRBV12-3 or TRBV12-4 and J usage is TRBJ1-4; perhaps TRBD1 as D (6 bases). The V and J ends lost 5 bases and 0 bases respectively, with 16 bases between them. The length of the CDR3 is 17 residues. The CDR3 loop reads CASSNFRGIPTNEKLFF. CDR3 DNA: TGTGCCAGCAGTAACTTCAGGGGAATACCAACTAATGAAAAACTGTTTTTT.

A few counts support this clonotype. The chain has TRBV6-5 and TRBJ2-5, with D uncertain. The CDR3 loop spans 15 amino acids. Germline values: CDR1 MNHEY, CDR2 SVGAGI. Between the trimmed V and J ends, which lost 0 bases and 0 bases, there was a span of 8 bases. This chain's CDR3 is CASSYSIGYQETQYF. The DNA for the CDR3 is TGTGCCAGCAGTTACTCGATAGGTTACCAAGAGACCCAGTACTTC.

The V call is TRBV4-3, the J call TRBJ2-2; TRBD2 matches 7 bases. Germline-derived CDR1 and CDR2 are LGHNA and YSLEER. J gave up 0 bases and V 5 bases, and 9 bases lay outside the gene matches. This CDR3 is built from 17 residues. The CDR3 loop reads CASSAHLAVSNTGELFF. The CDR3 DNA follows: TGCGCCAGCAGCGCACATCTAGCGGTTTCGAACACCGGGGAGCTGTTTTTT.

This clonotype appeared many times. The CDR3 DNA sequence: TGTGCCTGGAGCGGACTAGCGGCGGAGACCCAGTACTTC. This sequence encodes CAWSGLAAETQYF. The chain couples TRBV30 to TRBJ2-5; 10 positions agree with TRBD2. The V and J ends lost 3 bases and 5 bases, in that order; junction bases with no gene match: 3. Looked up from germline, CDR1 is GTSNPN and CDR2 is SVGIG (reference sequence). This CDR3 has 13 residues.

The chain employs TRBV27 and TRBJ2-7; 12 bases line up with TRBD2. CDR3 length equals 16 residues. The V segment lost 1 base and the J segment 2 bases; nucleotides outside the gene matches: 3. Germline lookup yields CDR1 MNHEY and CDR2 SMNVEV (reference sequence). The CDR3 spells CASSLFASGGAYEQYF. CDR3 DNA sequence: TGTGCCAGCAGTTTATTCGCTAGCGGGGGGGCCTACGAGCAGTACTTC.

The gene calls are TRBV7-6 and TRBJ1-5, with D unresolved. The V gene lost 2 bases and the J gene lost 2 bases, with 7 bases spanning the gap. The CDR3 has 14 amino acids. Per germline, CDR1 SGHVS and CDR2 FNYEAQ. This CDR3 reads CASSLMAGNQPQHF. DNA of the CDR3: TGTGCCAGCAGCTTAATGGCAGGCAATCAGCCCCAGCATTTT.

In this sample, this clonotype turned up a few times. The gene calls are TRBV11-2 and TRBJ2-7; 7 bases map to TRBD1. The CDR3 loop spans 14 amino acids. V lost 5 bases and J lost 6; bases outside the gene matches: 10. The germline CDR1 and CDR2 sequences are SGHAT and FQNNGV. As DNA, the CDR3 is TGTGCCAGCAGCGATTGGACAGGTCGGGGCGAGCAGTACTTC. Residues: CASSDWTGRGEQYF.

This clonotype is labeled as medium-sized. The chain carries TRBV5-6 and TRBJ1-1; 10 bases line up with TRBD1. The V and J ends lost 3 bases and 6 bases, in that order; junction bases with no gene match: 5. The CDR3 consists of 14 residues. The V gene's germline CDR1 is SGHDT and CDR2 YYEEEE. In DNA, the CDR3 is TGTGCCAGCAGCTGGGGGACAGGGGAAGCTGAAGCTTTCTTT. Protein sequence: CASSWGTGEAEAFF. The whole variable domain, remainder taken from reference TRBV5-6 and TRBJ1-1, is DAGVTQSPTHLIKTRGQQVTLRCSPKSGHDTVSWYQQALGQGPQFIFQYYEEEERQRGNFPDRFSGHQFPNYSSELNVNALLLGDSALYLCASSWGTGEAEAFFGQGTRLTVV.

CDR3 sequence: CASSLSRSYNEQFF. CDR3 coding DNA: TGTGCCAGCAGTTTATCCCGAAGTTACAATGAGCAGTTCTTC. The V and J genes are TRBV28 and TRBJ2-1; no reliable D call. The CDR3 length is 14 residues. CDR1 is MDHEN, CDR2 SYDVKM, per germline. Trimming shortened V by 1 base and J by 4 bases, and 8 bases separated the two germline ends.

This clonotype was seen only a few times. The V call is TRBV21-1, the J call TRBJ2-5. TRBV21-1 is recorded as a pseudogene. This CDR3 region has 13 residues. CDR3 sequence (DNA): TGTGCCAGCAGCAACGGCACCCAAGAGACCCAGTACTTC. Amino acids: CASSNGTQETQYF.

This rearrangement joins TRBV28 to TRBJ1-1; D is perhaps TRBD1 (5 bases). Trimming removed 6 bases from V and 6 bases from J, with 23 bases in between. There are 16 residues in the CDR3. The germline V gene has CDR1 MDHEN and CDR2 SYDVKM. This CDR3 reads CASSSLEAGGGAEAFF. Here the CDR3 DNA reads TGTGCCAGCAGCTCTTTGGAGGCGGGGGGAGGGGCTGAAGCTTTCTTT.

The chain recombines TRBV12-3 or TRBV12-4 with TRBJ2-3, with D hard to call. This CDR3 has 13 residues. V dropped 2 bases and J dropped 7 bases, with 10 bases sitting between them. CDR3 bases: TGTGCCAGCAGTTTATTCATCCCACATACGCAGTATTTT. The encoded protein is CASSLFIPHTQYF.

The chain uses TRBV6-6 and TRBJ2-3; no clear D. The V end was cut by 7 bases, the J end by 5 bases, with 10 bases between. This CDR3 contains 12 residues. CDR1 is MNHNY, CDR2 SVGAGI, per germline (reference sequence). The CDR3 protein is CASIDLGDTQYF. The DNA of the CDR3 is TGTGCCAGCATCGACCTGGGAGATACGCAGTATTTT.

The V gene is TRBV27, the J gene TRBJ2-2; D gene uncertain. Between the trimmed V and J ends, which lost 2 bases and 5 bases, there was a span of 9 bases. Germline loops: CDR1 MNHEY, CDR2 SMNVEV (reference sequence). This CDR3 region has 14 residues. The CDR3 loop reads CASSLVSVTGELFF. DNA of the CDR3: TGTGCCAGCAGTTTAGTCTCGGTTACCGGGGAGCTGTTTTTT.

This clonotype was seen a handful of times. This rearrangement joins TRBV12-3 or TRBV12-4 to TRBJ2-5, with 7 positions matching TRBD1. V lost 5 bases, J lost 5 bases, and 11 bases stayed unmatched. This CDR3 has 15 residues. The DNA for the CDR3 is TGTGCCAGCAGTCCCAGGGGGTCCGGATGGGAGACCCAGTACTTC. This encodes CASSPRGSGWETQYF.

This clonotype was detected a few times. The rearrangement joins TRBV5-1 to TRBJ2-5, with D perhaps assigned TRBD1 or TRBD2 (6 bases each). The V gene's germline CDR1 is SGHRS and CDR2 YFSETQ. The V end was cut by 1 base, the J end by 1 base, with 11 bases between. The CDR3 spans 15 residues. CDR3 in DNA: TGCGCCAGCAGCTTGTATGGGGGGCTCCAAGAGACCCAGTACTTC. Translated: CASSLYGGLQETQYF.

V and J are TRBV5-6 and TRBJ1-1; D call uncertain. The CDR3 consists of 13 residues. V was pared by 4 bases and J by 3 bases, with 10 bases between. Germline V gives CDR1 SGHDT, CDR2 YYEEEE. DNA of the CDR3: TGTGCCAGCAGCCCCGAATATGACACTGAAGCTTTCTTT. It yields the protein CASSPEYDTEAFF.

This clonotype was observed many times. CDR3 sequence (DNA): TGTGCCAGCAGTTCGTCGGCGAACACTGAAGCTTTCTTT. Translation: CASSSSANTEAFF. V gene TRBV12-3 or TRBV12-4 combines with J gene TRBJ1-1; D is unclear. The CDR3 runs 13 residues. Trimming removed 4 bases at V and 1 base at J, with 7 bases between.

The table lists this clonotype with a few counts. For the CDR3, the DNA is TGTGCCAGCACCGGAATACTTACACGTCCAGATACGCAGTATTTT. Its protein product is CASTGILTRPDTQYF. The genes are TRBV12-3 or TRBV12-4 and TRBJ2-3, with D unclear. CDR3 length: 15 amino acids. V lost 7 bases and J lost 4, with 18 bases in between.

This rearrangement joins TRBV7-9 to TRBJ2-7, with D possibly TRBD2 on 5 matching bases. Trimming took off 5 bases at V and 5 bases at J, with 13 bases between the two ends. This CDR3 contains 13 residues. The germline gives CDR1 SEHNR, CDR2 FQNEAQ (reference sequence). This CDR3 reads CASSPVGVHEQYF. The CDR3 coding sequence is TGTGCCAGCAGCCCAGTCGGGGTGCACGAGCAGTACTTC.

This clonotype has more than one count but fewer than ten. This sequence joins TRBV9 and TRBJ2-1; weak D call: TRBD2 (6 bases). V was clipped by 3 bases and J by 5 bases, with 21 bases between them. The CDR3 length is 17 residues. CDR1 SGDLS and CDR2 YYNGEE come from the germline V gene. The CDR3: CASSEGSRELGDNEQFF. The CDR3 nucleotides read TGTGCCAGCAGCGAGGGGAGTCGGGAGTTAGGCGACAATGAGCAGTTCTTC.

This clonotype has more than one count but fewer than ten. The rearrangement links TRBV9 to TRBJ2-5; 10 bases are a match to TRBD2. V lost 0 bases to trimming and J lost 4 bases; unmatched junction nucleotides: 9. Germline CDR1 is SGDLS and CDR2 is YYNGEE. There are 17 residues in the CDR3. CDR3 protein: CASSVAWSSGSSETQYF. Here the CDR3 DNA reads TGTGCCAGCAGCGTAGCTTGGTCTAGCGGGAGTTCAGAGACCCAGTACTTC.

The chain has TRBV20-1 and TRBJ2-5, with a weak D call TRBD2 (5 bases). This CDR3 has 14 amino acids. CDR1 is DFQATT, CDR2 SNEGSKA, per germline (reference sequence). Trimming took 1 base from V and 0 from J, leaving 9 bases between them. The CDR3, as DNA: TGCAGTGCTAGAGTACTGCGGGACCAAGAGACCCAGTACTTC. The encoded protein is CSARVLRDQETQYF.

The rearrangement uses TRBV28 and TRBJ1-1, with 10 bases aligning to TRBD1. This CDR3 has 14 amino acids. V was pared by 6 bases and J by 5 bases, with 6 bases of the junction left unmatched. In germline, CDR1 is MDHEN, CDR2 SYDVKM. CDR3 DNA sequence: TGTGCCAGCAGAGAGACAGGGGGCAATACTGAAGCTTTCTTT. Residues: CASRETGGNTEAFF.

The CDR3 sequence is CASSEWSGGLGYTF. Written as DNA, the CDR3 is TGCGCCAGCAGTGAGTGGTCAGGGGGCCTTGGCTACACCTTC. The chain employs TRBV10-2 and TRBJ1-2; 8 positions match TRBD1. V dropped 1 base and J dropped 7; count of bases not matched to a gene: 5. The CDR3 consists of 14 residues. CDR1 is WSHSY and CDR2 is SAAADI in the germline V gene.